This record covers a single T cell receptor (beta chain). The antigen is not known. The data originate from a study of cytomegalovirus exposure and HLA in healthy donors. About the study: In an earlier analysis, almost 120 million unique TCR beta sequences were found from some 200 million T cells.

Germline V gene lookup returns CDR1 SGHRS and CDR2 YFSETQ. V lost 6 bases to trimming and J lost 8 bases, with 17 bases between them. The CDR3 is made up of 13 amino acids. Study observations and caveats: TCR beta sequences reportedly predicted most subjects' HLA-A and HLA-B alleles accurately. Among TCR beta chains, those listed as cytomegalovirus-associated numbered over 150.

This PCR relied on a set of 60 Vbeta primers and 13 Jbeta primers. Authors' processing steps: Later reanalysis found around 84 million unique TCR beta chains, approximately 11 million of them shared. Clones were sequenced by immunoSEQ multiplex PCR, and TCRdb holds only the in-frame ones, with some missing. Clone size and V and J calls were adopted from that table, with D and trimming inferred from the DNA. The table records under 200,000 clones, approximately 80% of them present only once. Source material: PBMCs. The receptor was derived from a male donor in good health and CMV-seropositive. This chain connects TRBV5-1 to TRBJ1-2, with a weak D call TRBD1 (5 bases). The CDR3 sequence is CASTFGAAGGYTF. In DNA, the CDR3 is TGCGCCAGCACCTTTGGGGCCGCCGGCGGCTACACCTTC.